Each of the 10 T cell receptor beta chains below was sequenced from the same sample in a study of blood T cell repertoires in COVID-19. Clones were read by immunoSEQ multiplex PCR, and TCRdb kept only the in-frame ones, dropping some. The sample records over 120,000 clones, approximately 89% being singletons. The sample was peripheral blood. The receptors stem from a human donor in a cohort sampled during active COVID-19.

This chain links TRBV7-3 with TRBJ1-1; 9 nucleotides agree with TRBD1. J gave up 7 bases and V 4 bases, and 13 bases lay outside the gene matches. The CDR3 is made up of 16 amino acids. Germline assignment: CDR1 SGHTA and CDR2 FQGTGA. The CDR3 is CASSSQGQGRLGEAFF. The CDR3 DNA follows: TGTGCCAGCAGCTCACAGGGACAGGGAAGGTTAGGTGAAGCTTTCTTT.

The rearrangement joins TRBV5-1 to TRBJ2-7; 9 bases agree with TRBD1. The CDR3 is 15 residues long. V trimming: 3 bases; J trimming: 0 bases; junction bases outside the gene matches: 4. Germline V gene lookup returns CDR1 SGHRS and CDR2 YFSETQ. This CDR3 is CASSSEQGASYEQYF. The DNA of the CDR3 is TGCGCCAGCAGCTCGGAACAGGGGGCCTCCTACGAGCAGTACTTC.

This clone came up once. V gene TRBV4-1 combines with J gene TRBJ1-2; possibly TRBD1 for D (5 bases). V lost 2 bases and J lost 3, with 13 bases in between. Germline CDR1 reads MGHRA; CDR2 reads YSYEKL. The CDR3 extends over 15 amino acids. The CDR3 loop reads CASSQTGPSHYGYTF. The CDR3 bases are TGCGCCAGCAGCCAAACAGGACCGTCTCACTATGGCTACACCTTC.

V usage is TRBV5-1 and J usage is TRBJ2-3, with 8 bases identical to TRBD1. This CDR3 is 15 amino acids long. Germline CDR1 is SGHRS and CDR2 is YFSETQ. The V gene end was trimmed by 5 bases and the J gene end by 0 bases; junction bases not matched to a gene: 5. CDR3 sequence (DNA): TGCGCCAGCAGACCAAGGACAGGGAGCACAGATACGCAGTATTTT. This encodes CASRPRTGSTDTQYF.

V usage is TRBV18 and J usage is TRBJ1-2; 7 bases fit TRBD1. Germline values: CDR1 KGHSH, CDR2 LQKENI. V dropped 3 bases and J dropped 2; count of bases not matched to a gene: 6. The CDR3 sequence is 15 residues long. The CDR3: CASSPSGGGNYGYTF. In DNA form, the CDR3 reads TGTGCCAGCTCACCCTCAGGGGGTGGGAACTATGGCTACACCTTC.

J is TRBJ2-2 and V is TRBV6-6; 9 bases match TRBD2. This CDR3 region has 15 residues. After removal of 4 bases from V and 7 bases from J, the junction contained 7 bases not matched to a gene. Germline assignment: CDR1 MNHNY and CDR2 SVGAGI (reference sequence). The CDR3 coding sequence is TGTGCCAGCAGTTCCCTAGCGGGGTATAGCGGGGAGCTGTTTTTT. Translating it yields CASSSLAGYSGELFF.

The rearrangement links TRBV7-2 to TRBJ2-3; 7 positions match TRBD2. J was trimmed by 0 bases and V by 8 bases; bases with no gene match: 2. The CDR3 totals 13 residues. The germline CDR1 and CDR2 sequences are SGHTA and FQGNSA. CDR3 nucleotide sequence: TGTGCCAGCGTGGGACTAAGCACAGATACGCAGTATTTT. Its translation: CASVGLSTDTQYF.

This clone was picked up one time. This rearrangement joins TRBV4-3 to TRBJ1-6; no definite D call. In germline, CDR1 is LGHNA, CDR2 YSLEER. This CDR3 is 12 amino acids long. V was shortened by 5 bases and J by 12 bases, with 11 bases between the two germline ends. CDR3 sequence: CASSEAEGPLHF. In DNA form, the CDR3 reads TGCGCCAGCAGCGAAGCTGAGGGACCCCTCCACTTT.

The chain combines TRBV25-1 with TRBJ2-5; 10 bases map to TRBD2. CDR3 length equals 15 residues. Looked up from germline, CDR1 is MGHDK and CDR2 is SYGVNS. Trimming at V came to 4 bases and at J to 1 base, leaving 3 bases not matched to a gene. CDR3 nucleotide sequence: TGTGCCAGCAGTGCGGCTAGCGGGGGCCAAGAGACCCAGTACTTC. It translates to CASSAASGGQETQYF.

In its sample, this clone was seen once. The chain recombines TRBV10-1 with TRBJ2-3, with D possibly TRBD1 on 6 matching bases. The V end lost 0 bases, the J end lost 0 bases, and 13 bases lay between the germline ends. The CDR3 is 17 amino acids. Germline V gives CDR1 WNHNN, CDR2 SYGVQD (reference sequence). The CDR3 sequence is CASSESLRGTSTDTQYF. The CDR3 DNA reads TGCGCCAGCAGTGAGTCATTGAGGGGGACCAGCACAGATACGCAGTATTTT.